This is a list of T cell receptor beta chains from one sample in a study of OX40 agonist ivuxolimab in advanced cancers. Using immunoSEQ multiplex PCR, the repertoire was profiled, and TCRdb retains in-frame clones only, with some absent. Altogether some 100,000 clones are present, approximately 90% being singletons, with the ten largest covering less than 0.2%. The sample in question was CD4+ or CD8+ T cells sorted from blood, obtained in a trial of the OX40 agonist ivuxolimab. These receptors were taken from an adult with an advanced solid tumor such as melanoma, head and neck, liver or kidney cancer. Both conserved end residues are part of each CDR3. A D gene is named only where the DNA matches it firmly. The size field is filled for only some rows; it gives once, few, many or a size class.

D gene	CDR3 length	clone size	V gene	J gene	CDR3 protein	CDR3 DNA
-	12	-	TRBV2	TRBJ2-7	CASSAGQSRQYF	TGTGCCAGCAGTGCTGGACAGTCTCGGCAGTACTTC
TRBD1	14	once	TRBV7-9	TRBJ1-2	CASSFGQGGYGYTF	TGTGCCAGCAGCTTCGGACAGGGGGGCTATGGCTACACCTTC
-	14	-	TRBV5-6	TRBJ2-3	CASSLPGRTDTQYF	TGTGCCAGCAGCTTGCCCGGTAGGACAGATACGCAGTATTTT
-	14	-	TRBV5-6	TRBJ1-1	CASSLILRGTEAFF	TGTGCCAGCAGCTTAATACTCAGGGGCACTGAAGCTTTCTTT
TRBD2	15	once	TRBV6-5	TRBJ2-7	CASITWTSPSYEQYF	TGTGCCAGCATTACCTGGACTAGCCCGTCCTACGAGCAGTACTTC
TRBD1	13	-	TRBV2	TRBJ2-7	CASKDRAQYEQYF	TGTGCCAGCAAAGACAGGGCCCAATACGAGCAGTACTTC
TRBD1	15	-	TRBV4-1	TRBJ1-3	CASSQDPGGVYTIYF	TGCGCCAGCAGCCAAGATCCAGGGGGTGTTTACACCATATATTTT
TRBD2	15	-	TRBV11-3	TRBJ2-1	CASSLDTGGNNEQFF	TGTGCCAGCAGCTTAGATACGGGGGGGAACAATGAGCAGTTCTTC
-	14	-	TRBV30	TRBJ1-5	CAWSVGVSNQPQHF	TGTGCCTGGAGTGTGGGCGTTAGCAATCAGCCCCAGCATTTT
TRBD1	14	-	TRBV28	TRBJ1-2	CASSRTGGNYGYTF	TGTGCCAGCAGTCGGACAGGGGGCAACTATGGCTACACCTTC
TRBD2	17	-	TRBV9	TRBJ2-1	CASSVDRLAGDFNEQFF	TGTGCCAGCAGCGTAGATCGGCTAGCGGGTGATTTCAATGAGCAGTTCTTC
-	16	-	TRBV14	TRBJ2-1	CASSQDWGSSYNEQFF	TGTGCCAGCAGCCAAGACTGGGGGAGCTCCTACAATGAGCAGTTCTTC
-	13	-	TRBV27	TRBJ2-5	CASTQPPYTSQYF	TGTGCCAGCACCCAACCCCCTTACACCAGCCAGTACTTC
-	13	-	TRBV29-1	TRBJ2-2	CSVRWGDTGELFF	TGCAGCGTTCGATGGGGGGACACCGGGGAGCTGTTTTTT
-	11	-	TRBV10-2	TRBJ2-5	CASSFGETQYF	TGCGCCAGCAGTTTTGGGGAGACCCAGTACTTC
-	11	once	TRBV15	TRBJ1-3	CATRYGNTIYF	TGTGCCACCAGATACGGAAACACCATATATTTT
TRBD1	15	-	TRBV7-9	TRBJ1-4	CASSSGDSRNEKLFF	TGTGCCAGCAGCTCTGGGGACAGTCGGAATGAAAAACTGTTTTTT
-	17	-	TRBV7-8	TRBJ2-1	CASTTLSVRGAYNEQFF	TGTGCCAGCACCACCTTAAGCGTACGAGGGGCCTACAATGAGCAGTTCTTC
-	13	-	TRBV27	TRBJ1-3	CASSFSLGNTIYF	TGTGCCAGCAGTTTCTCACTTGGAAACACCATATATTTT
-	15	-	TRBV5-1	TRBJ1-1	CASSLWGAADTEAFF	TGCGCCAGCAGCTTGTGGGGGGCGGCCGACACTGAAGCTTTCTTT
-	12	-	TRBV19	TRBJ2-1	CASSTSQNEQFF	TGTGCCAGTAGTACCAGCCAAAATGAGCAGTTCTTC
-	14	-	TRBV10-3	TRBJ1-2	CAISASDKNYGYTF	TGTGCCATCAGTGCCTCCGACAAGAACTATGGCTACACCTTC
-	15	-	TRBV19	TRBJ1-3	CASSTSTQPGNTIYF	TGTGCCAGTAGTACGTCGACTCAACCGGGAAACACCATATATTTT
-	14	once	TRBV5-4	TRBJ2-7	CASSLGVVGYEQYF	TGTGCCAGCAGCTTGGGGGTTGTGGGCTACGAGCAGTACTTC
-	15	-	TRBV6-5	TRBJ1-2	CASSYSAGLNYGYTF	TGTGCCAGCAGTTACTCGGCAGGGTTGAACTATGGCTACACCTTC
-	11	-	TRBV28	TRBJ1-2	CASSFQYGYTF	TGTGCCAGCAGTTTTCAATATGGCTACACCTTC
TRBD2	17	once	TRBV14	TRBJ2-1	CASSQGVSGRAYNEQFF	TGTGCCAGCAGCCAAGGGGTTAGCGGGAGGGCCTACAATGAGCAGTTCTTC
TRBD2	14	-	TRBV30	TRBJ2-2	CAWSRLAGPGELFF	TGTGCCTGGAGTCGACTAGCGGGCCCCGGGGAGCTGTTTTTT